The clone carrying this T cell receptor (beta chain) was seen only a few times. Its antigen is unidentified. It was with 60 Vbeta and 13 Jbeta primers that the PCR ran. Libraries were prepared by immunoSEQ multiplex PCR; TCRdb keeps only in-frame clonotypes and omits some of them. The profile shows 110,000 or so clones, about 72% of them singletons. The germline V gene encodes CDR1 LGHNA and CDR2 YSLEER. V lost 0 bases and J lost 6; bases outside the gene matches: 6. The CDR3 runs to 15 residues. The data are from a study of cytomegalovirus exposure and HLA in healthy donors. The study's findings and limits: An ancestry cluster, one associated with Asian ancestry, reportedly showed fewer N-insertions than the roughly 610-donor mean in a later analysis.

The chain carries TRBV4-3 and TRBJ2-5, with 8 bases that match TRBD2. The receptor comes from a man aged 45-65 years in good health and CMV-seropositive. The sample comprised PBMCs. The CDR3 protein is CASSQEAVAGQTQYF. For the CDR3, the DNA is TGCGCCAGCAGCCAAGAGGCTGTAGCGGGGCAGACCCAGTACTTC.